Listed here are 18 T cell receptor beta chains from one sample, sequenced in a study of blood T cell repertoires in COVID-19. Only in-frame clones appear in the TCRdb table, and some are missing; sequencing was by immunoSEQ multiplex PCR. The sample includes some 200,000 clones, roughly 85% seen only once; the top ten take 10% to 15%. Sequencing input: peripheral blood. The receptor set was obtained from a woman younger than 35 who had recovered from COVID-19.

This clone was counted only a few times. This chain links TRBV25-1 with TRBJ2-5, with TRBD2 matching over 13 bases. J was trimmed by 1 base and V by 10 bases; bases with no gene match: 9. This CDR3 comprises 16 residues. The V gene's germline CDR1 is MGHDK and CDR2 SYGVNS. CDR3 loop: CATTGLAGEGQETQYF. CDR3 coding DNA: TGTGCCACCACCGGACTAGCGGGAGAGGGCCAAGAGACCCAGTACTTC. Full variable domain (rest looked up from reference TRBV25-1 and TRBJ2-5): EADIYQTPRYLVIGTGKKITLECSQTMGHDKMYWYQQDPGMELHLIHYSYGVNSTEKGDLSSESTVSRIRTEHFPLTLESARPSHTSQYLCATTGLAGEGQETQYFGPGTRLLVL.

This CDR3 is CASSHGSVNTEAFF. CDR3 nucleotides: TGTGCCAGTAGTCACGGCAGCGTTAACACTGAAGCTTTCTTT. V usage is TRBV19 and J usage is TRBJ1-1; D is unclear. V lost 5 bases to trimming and J lost 2 bases, with 12 bases between them. This CDR3 spans 14 amino acids. Germline values: CDR1 LNHDA, CDR2 SQIVND (reference sequence).

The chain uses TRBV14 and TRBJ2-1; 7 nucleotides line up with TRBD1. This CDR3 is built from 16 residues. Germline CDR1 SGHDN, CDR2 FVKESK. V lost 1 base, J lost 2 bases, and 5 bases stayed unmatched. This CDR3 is CASSQATGIPYNEQFF. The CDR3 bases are TGTGCCAGCAGCCAAGCGACAGGGATCCCCTACAATGAGCAGTTCTTC.

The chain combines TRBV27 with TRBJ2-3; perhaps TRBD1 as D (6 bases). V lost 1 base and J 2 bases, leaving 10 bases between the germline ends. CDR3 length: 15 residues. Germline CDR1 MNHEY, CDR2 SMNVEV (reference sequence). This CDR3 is CASSLYGQYTDTQYF. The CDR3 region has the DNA TGTGCCAGCAGTTTATACGGACAGTACACAGATACGCAGTATTTT.

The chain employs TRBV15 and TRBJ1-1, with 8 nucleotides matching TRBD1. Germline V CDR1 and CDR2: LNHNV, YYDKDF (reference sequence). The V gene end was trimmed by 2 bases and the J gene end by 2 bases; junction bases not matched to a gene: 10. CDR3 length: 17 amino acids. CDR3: CATSRNRGQGTNTEAFF. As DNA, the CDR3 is TGTGCCACCAGCAGAAATAGAGGACAGGGAACTAACACTGAAGCTTTCTTT.

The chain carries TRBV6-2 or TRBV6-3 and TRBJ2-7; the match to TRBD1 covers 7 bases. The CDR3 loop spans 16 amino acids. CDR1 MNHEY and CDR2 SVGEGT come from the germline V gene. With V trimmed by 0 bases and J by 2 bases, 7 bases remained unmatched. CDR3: CASSYSREGGAYEQYF. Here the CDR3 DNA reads TGTGCCAGCAGTTACTCGAGAGAAGGGGGCGCCTACGAGCAGTACTTC.

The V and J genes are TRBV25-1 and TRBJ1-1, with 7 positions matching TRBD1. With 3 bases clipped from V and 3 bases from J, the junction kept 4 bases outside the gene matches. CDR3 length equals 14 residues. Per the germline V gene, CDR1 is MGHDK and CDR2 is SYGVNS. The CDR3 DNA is TGTGCCAGCAGTGACGGACAGGACGACACTGAAGCTTTCTTT. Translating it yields CASSDGQDDTEAFF.

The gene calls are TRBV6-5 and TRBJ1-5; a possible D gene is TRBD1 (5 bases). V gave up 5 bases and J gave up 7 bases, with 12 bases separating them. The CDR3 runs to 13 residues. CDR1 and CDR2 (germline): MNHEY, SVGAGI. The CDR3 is CASSRGTKQPQHF. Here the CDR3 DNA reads TGTGCCAGCAGTCGCGGGACCAAACAGCCCCAGCATTTT.

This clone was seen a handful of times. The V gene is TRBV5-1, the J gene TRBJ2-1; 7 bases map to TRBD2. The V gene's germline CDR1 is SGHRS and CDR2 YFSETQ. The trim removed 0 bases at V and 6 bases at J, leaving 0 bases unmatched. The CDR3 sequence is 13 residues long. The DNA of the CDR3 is TGCGCCAGCAGCTTGGGGACTAGCAATGAGCAGTTCTTC. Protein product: CASSLGTSNEQFF.

CDR3 sequence (DNA): TGTGCCAGCAGCCAACCAGGGGGTGAAGCTTTCTTT. This sequence encodes CASSQPGGEAFF. The rearrangement uses TRBV14 and TRBJ1-1, with 7 bases that match TRBD1. V trimming: 2 bases; J trimming: 7 bases; junction bases outside the gene matches: 1. Looked up from germline, CDR1 is SGHDN and CDR2 is FVKESK. The CDR3 sequence is 12 residues long.

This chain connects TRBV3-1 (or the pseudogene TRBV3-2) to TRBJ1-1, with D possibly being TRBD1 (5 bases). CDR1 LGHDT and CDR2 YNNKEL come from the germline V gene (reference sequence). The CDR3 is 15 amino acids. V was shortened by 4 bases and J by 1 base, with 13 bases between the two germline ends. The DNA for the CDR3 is TGTGCCAGCAGCCCCCGGGACTGGGGGAACACTGAAGCTTTCTTT. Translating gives CASSPRDWGNTEAFF.

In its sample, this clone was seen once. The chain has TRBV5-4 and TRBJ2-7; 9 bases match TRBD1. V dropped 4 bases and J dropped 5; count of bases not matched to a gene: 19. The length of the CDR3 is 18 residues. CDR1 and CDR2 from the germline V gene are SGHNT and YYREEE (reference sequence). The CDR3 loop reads CASSEPGQGDSFFDEQYF. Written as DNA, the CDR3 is TGTGCCAGCAGCGAACCGGGACAGGGTGATTCCTTCTTCGACGAGCAGTACTTC.

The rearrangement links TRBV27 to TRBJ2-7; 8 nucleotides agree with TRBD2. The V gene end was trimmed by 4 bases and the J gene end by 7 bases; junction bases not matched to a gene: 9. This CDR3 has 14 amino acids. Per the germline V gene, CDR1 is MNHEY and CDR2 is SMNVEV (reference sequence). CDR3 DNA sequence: TGTGCCAGCAGTTACGGGACCCGGGGGGGAGAGCAGTACTTC. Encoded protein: CASSYGTRGGEQYF.

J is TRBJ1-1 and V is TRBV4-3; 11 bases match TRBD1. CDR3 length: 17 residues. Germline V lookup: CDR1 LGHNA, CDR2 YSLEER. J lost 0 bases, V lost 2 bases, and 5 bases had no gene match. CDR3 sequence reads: CASSQYGQGAVNTEAFF. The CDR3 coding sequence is TGCGCCAGCAGCCAATACGGACAGGGGGCTGTGAACACTGAAGCTTTCTTT.

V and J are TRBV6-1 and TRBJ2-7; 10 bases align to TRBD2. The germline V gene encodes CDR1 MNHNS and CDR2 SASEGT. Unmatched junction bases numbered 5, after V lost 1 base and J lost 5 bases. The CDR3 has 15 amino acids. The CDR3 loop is CASSEGTSGTNEQYF. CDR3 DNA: TGTGCCAGCAGTGAAGGAACTAGCGGGACGAACGAGCAGTACTTC.

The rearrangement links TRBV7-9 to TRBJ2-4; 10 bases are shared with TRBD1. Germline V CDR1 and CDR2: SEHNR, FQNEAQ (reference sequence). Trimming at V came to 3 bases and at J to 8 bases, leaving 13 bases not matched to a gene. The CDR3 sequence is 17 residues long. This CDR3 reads CASSFPPGGTGAYIQYF. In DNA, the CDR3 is TGTGCCAGCAGCTTTCCCCCAGGGGGGACAGGGGCGTACATTCAGTACTTC.

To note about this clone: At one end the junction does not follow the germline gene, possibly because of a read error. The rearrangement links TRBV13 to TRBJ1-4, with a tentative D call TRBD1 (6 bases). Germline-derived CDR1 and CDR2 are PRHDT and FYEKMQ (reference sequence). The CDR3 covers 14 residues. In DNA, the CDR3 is TGTGCCAGCAGCGTAGGGGGGAGCCGTGAAAAACTGTTTTTT. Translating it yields CASSVGGSREKLFF. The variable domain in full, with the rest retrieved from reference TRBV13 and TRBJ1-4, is AAGVIQSPRHLIKEKRETATLKCYPIPRHDTVYWYQQGPGQDPQFLISFYEKMQSDKGSIPDRFSAQQFSDYHSELNMSSLELGDSALYFCASSVGGSREKLFFGSGTQLSVL.

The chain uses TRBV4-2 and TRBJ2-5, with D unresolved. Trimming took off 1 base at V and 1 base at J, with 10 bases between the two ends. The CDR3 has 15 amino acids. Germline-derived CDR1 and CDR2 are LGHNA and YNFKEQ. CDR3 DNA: TGTGCCAGCAGCCAAGGGGCAGTCCTCCAAGAGACCCAGTACTTC. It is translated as CASSQGAVLQETQYF.